This T cell receptor beta chain was found in a study of cytomegalovirus exposure and HLA in healthy donors. Study as a whole: HLA-typed donors were the source of approximately 80 million unique TCRs held in an early data release. Study-wide findings and caveats: Of the V segments, some could not be distinguished, including TRBV6-2 and TRBV6-3, and were excluded. Certain sequence variants were highly shared and formed a cluster, and this cluster was likely a sequencing artifact. The authors later found HLA-associated TCR beta chains more clonally expanded than equally common others.

Regarding this clone: Antigen unknown.

The PCR ran on 60 Vbeta and 13 Jbeta primers. Data came from immunoSEQ multiplex PCR; TCRdb stores just in-frame clones and leaves some out. Altogether 100,000 or so clones are present, around three quarters being singletons, with the ten largest covering approximately 3.7%. V gave up 4 bases and J gave up 3 bases; unmatched junction bases: 7. The germline V gene has CDR1 SGHTA and CDR2 FQGNSA. The CDR3 spans 16 residues. The sequenced sample consisted of PBMCs. V and J are TRBV7-2 and TRBJ2-2, with 8 bases that match TRBD2. This receptor was identified in a female donor in good health and CMV-seropositive. The DNA of the CDR3 is TGTGCCAGCAGCTCGTTAGCGGGACGGGACACCGGGGAGCTGTTTTTT. Translating gives CASSSLAGRDTGELFF.